This record covers a single T cell receptor beta chain. What it binds is unknown. The data originate from a study of T cell responses to AZD1222 COVID-19 vaccine. Notes on the study in general: Clonal diversity was possibly underestimated, and white British individuals and females predominated among donors. Dominant at 160-218 and 743-854, vaccine-associated CD4 TCRs also spanned spike. At baseline, seropositivity was found in only a handful of AZD1222 recipients. Sampling that yielded the repertoires occurred only after the peak T cell response.

Libraries were prepared by immunoSEQ multiplex PCR; TCRdb keeps only in-frame clonotypes and omits some of them. In the table there are roughly 270,000 clones, 90% to 95% of which are singletons. This CDR3 is 14 amino acids long. Germline CDR1 and CDR2: MDHEN and SYDVKM. The V gene lost 7 bases and the J gene lost 5 bases, with 17 bases spanning the gap. The rearrangement links TRBV28 to TRBJ2-5; D tentatively fits TRBD1 or TRBD2 (6 bases each). The source is an adult who received the AZD1222 COVID-19 vaccine. Sample: peripheral blood, taken 28 days after the second AZD1222 dose. The DNA of the CDR3 is TGTGCCAGCATCGAGGGGGGATCAGGCGAGACCCAGTACTTC. It codes for CASIEGGSGETQYF.